The rows below give T cell receptor beta chains drawn from one sample of a study of vaccination and CD4 T cells after COVID-19. TCRdb re-called the PCR reads with MiXCR, one entry per CDR3 protein. The sample carries 20,000 to 25,000 distinct CDR3 sequences, 35% to 40% recorded once. Their specific antigens are unknown. Material: CD4+ T cells from blood, cultured in vitro, obtained before SARS-CoV-2 vaccination. These TCRs come from a human donor who received a COVID-19 vaccine. Both conserved end residues are part of each CDR3. D genes are given only for firm matches. The listing skips clone size in some rows; elsewhere it reads once, few, many or a size class.

- | TRBJ2-3 | TRBV25-1 | - | CASSGRRGATDTQYF | TGTGCCAGCAGTGGTCGTCGAGGTGCCACAGATACGCAGTATTTT
- | TRBJ1-1 | TRBV19 | - | CASSPQALNTEAFF | TGTGCCAGTAGTCCACAGGCCTTGAACACTGAAGCTTTCTTT
few | TRBJ1-2 | TRBV25-1 | - | CASSDSLNYGYTF | TGTGCCAGCAGTGACAGTCTTAACTATGGCTACACCTTC
- | TRBJ2-1 | TRBV7-6 | - | CASSLDGGSDEQFF | TGTGCCAGCAGCTTAGATGGTGGCTCGGATGAGCAGTTCTTC
few | TRBJ1-5 | TRBV19 | TRBD1 | CASTRTGAKGPQHF | TGTGCCAGTACAAGGACAGGGGCTAAAGGGCCCCAGCATTTT
- | TRBJ1-2 | TRBV10-3 | - | CAISSTADNYGYTF | TGTGCCATCAGTAGTACAGCTGATAACTATGGCTACACCTTC
- | TRBJ1-2 | TRBV6-1 | - | CASSTAPSGVYYGYTF | TGTGCCAGCAGTACCGCCCCGAGTGGGGTCTACTATGGCTACACCTTC
- | TRBJ1-5 | TRBV6-1 | TRBD1 | CAGKTGGGQPQHF | TGTGCCGGCAAGACAGGGGGAGGTCAGCCCCAGCATTTT
- | TRBJ1-2 | TRBV4-2 | - | CASSRAGENYGYTF | TGTGCCAGCAGCCGGGCAGGCGAAAACTATGGCTACACCTTC
- | TRBJ1-2 | TRBV12-3/TRBV12-4 | - | CASRLYGDGYGYTF | TGTGCCAGCAGACTATACGGGGATGGCTATGGCTACACCTTC
few | TRBJ1-6 | TRBV4-2 | TRBD1 | CASSPSGRGRKPLHF | TGTGCCAGCAGCCCTTCCGGCAGGGGGCGGAAACCCCTCCACTTT
- | TRBJ2-7 | TRBV2 | TRBD1 | CASSDRDRGVYEQYF | TGTGCCAGCAGTGACCGGGACAGGGGGGTCTACGAGCAGTACTTC
- | TRBJ2-3 | TRBV19 | - | CASSIEGGRDTQYF | TGTGCCAGTAGTATTGAAGGGGGGCGGGATACGCAGTATTTT
- | TRBJ2-5 | TRBV18 | - | CASSPGTGRETQYF | TGTGCCAGCTCACCAGGAACAGGTCGGGAGACCCAGTACTTC
- | TRBJ1-1 | TRBV4-2 | TRBD1 | CASSHDTGDTEAFF | TGTGCCAGCAGCCACGATACAGGGGACACTGAAGCTTTCTTT
- | TRBJ2-5 | TRBV4-2 | - | CASSQGGGGAQETQYF | TGTGCCAGCAGCCAAGGAGGAGGAGGGGCCCAAGAGACCCAGTACTTC
few | TRBJ2-5 | TRBV11-3 | TRBD2 | CASSLELWRGSHQETQYF | TGTGCCAGCAGCTTAGAGTTGTGGCGGGGGTCGCATCAAGAGACCCAGTACTTC
- | TRBJ2-7 | TRBV7-8 | TRBD1 | CASSQIGRGRGYEQYF | TGTGCCAGCAGCCAGATCGGCAGGGGGCGCGGCTACGAGCAGTACTTC
- | TRBJ2-4 | TRBV5-4 | TRBD1 | CASSLASGGPKNIQYF | TGTGCCAGCAGCTTGGCGTCAGGGGGTCCCAAAAACATTCAGTACTTC
- | TRBJ1-1 | TRBV6-1 | - | CASRGSARTEAFF | TGTGCCAGCAGAGGGTCGGCGAGGACTGAAGCTTTCTTT
few | TRBJ1-3 | TRBV7-8 | TRBD1 | CASSLAQGATGNTIYF | TGTGCCAGCAGCTTAGCCCAGGGGGCTACTGGAAACACCATATATTTT
- | TRBJ2-2 | TRBV5-4 | - | CASSLGRGGDTGELFF | TGTGCCAGCAGCTTAGGCAGGGGTGGTGACACCGGGGAGCTGTTTTTT
few | TRBJ1-3 | TRBV10-1 | - | CASSEQISGNTIYF | TGCGCCAGCAGTGAACAGATCTCTGGAAACACCATATATTTT
- | TRBJ2-5 | TRBV12-5 | - | CASGTHLQETQYF | TGTGCTAGTGGTACACACCTGCAAGAGACCCAGTACTTC
few | TRBJ2-3 | TRBV7-2 | TRBD2 | CASRSPRKGPMWGASGGTDTQYF | TGTGCCAGCAGATCACCCCGTAAAGGTCCGATGTGGGGTGCTAGCGGGGGCACAGATACGCAGTATTTT
few | TRBJ1-3 | TRBV19 | TRBD1 | CASSDYRGVSGNTIYF | TGTGCCAGTAGTGACTACAGGGGAGTAAGTGGAAACACCATATATTTT
- | TRBJ2-7 | TRBV10-3 | TRBD2 | CAISEGILPGLLYEQYF | TGTGCCATCAGTGAAGGAATCCTACCGGGACTACTTTACGAGCAGTACTTC
few | TRBJ2-5 | TRBV12-3/TRBV12-4 | TRBD1 | CASSSPGQGQETQYF | TGTGCCAGCAGTTCGCCGGGACAGGGACAAGAGACCCAGTACTTC
- | TRBJ1-1 | TRBV11-2 | - | CASIPGGGRRTEAFF | TGTGCCAGCATCCCGGGGGGGGGGCGGAGAACTGAAGCTTTCTTT
few | TRBJ2-1 | TRBV12-3/TRBV12-4 | TRBD2 | CASGLAGDSSSYNEQFF | TGTGCCAGCGGGCTAGCGGGGGACTCGAGCTCCTACAATGAGCAGTTCTTC
- | TRBJ2-7 | TRBV10-3 | TRBD1 | CAISGTGGLKGEQYF | TGTGCCATCAGTGGGACAGGGGGCCTCAAGGGCGAGCAGTACTTC
- | TRBJ1-1 | TRBV18 | TRBD1 | CASSDREFSTEAFF | TGTGCCAGCTCAGACAGGGAATTTTCCACTGAAGCTTTCTTT